The 11 T cell receptor beta chains reported below all come from one sample, sequenced in a study of breast tumors, draining lymph nodes, adjacent tissues. Each CDR3 protein gets one entry after TCRdb re-called the multiplex PCR reads with MiXCR. Counted here are some 200,000 distinct CDR3 sequences, 31% occurring once; the ten biggest clones make up about 4.3%. The lymph nodes were axillary draining lymph nodes from breast cancer patients. Sequenced: axillary lymph node tissue. These receptors originate from a female donor with breast cancer. Some clones in this sample may be carry-over from other donors' samples.

Many counts were recorded for this clonotype. V gene TRBV20-1 combines with J gene TRBJ2-1; D tentatively reads TRBD1 or TRBD2 (5 bases each). V was trimmed by 3 bases and J by 12 bases, leaving 18 bases between them. CDR1 DFQATT and CDR2 SNEGSKA come from the germline V gene (reference sequence). CDR3 length: 13 residues. In nucleotides, the CDR3 is TGCAGTGCTAGTATCGGGGCCTCGGCAGGGCAGTTCTTC. Its protein product is CSASIGASAGQFF.

With respect to this clonotype: Mismatch with germline at one junction end may stem from a read error. This chain uses TRBV7-7 with TRBJ1-4; D remains ambiguous. The CDR3 consists of 15 residues. The germline V gene has CDR1 SSHAT and CDR2 FNYEAQ (reference sequence). DNA for the CDR3: TGTGCTAGCAGCTCGAACCTAGGACGGACTGGAAAACTGTTTTTT. Its protein product is CASSSNLGRTGKLFF.

This clonotype was detected ten times or more. J is TRBJ2-1 and V is TRBV7-9; possibly TRBD1 for D (5 bases). CDR3 length: 18 residues. Per the germline V gene, CDR1 is SEHNR and CDR2 is FQNEAQ (reference sequence). Deletions cut 5 bases from V and 2 bases from J, with 22 bases between. The CDR3 DNA is TGTGCCAGCAGCGCGGCAGTTGGAAGGGTAGGGGCCTACAATGAGCAGTTCTTC. Translating gives CASSAAVGRVGAYNEQFF. The full variable domain, completed using reference TRBV7-9 and TRBJ2-1, is DTGVSQNPRHKITKRGQNVTFRCDPISEHNRLYWYRQTLGQGPEFLTYFQNEAQLEKSRLLSDRFSAERPKGSFSTLEIQRTEQGDSAMYLCASSAAVGRVGAYNEQFFGPGTRLTVL.

The chain has TRBV10-1 and TRBJ2-2; D may match TRBD1 or TRBD2 (5 bases each). The CDR3 covers 14 residues. The V gene's germline CDR1 is WNHNN and CDR2 SYGVQD (reference sequence). Trimming left V 8 bases short and J 3 bases short, with 13 bases between. In nucleotides, the CDR3 is TGCGCCAGCCGGGCAGGGACGGACACCGGGGAGCTGTTTTTT. As protein: CASRAGTDTGELFF.

As to this clonotype: Mismatch with germline at one junction end may stem from a read error. The genes are TRBV10-3 and TRBJ2-3; tentatively, D is TRBD2 (6 bases). In germline, CDR1 is ENHRY, CDR2 SYGVKD. This CDR3 is 15 amino acids long. CDR3 DNA: TGTGCCTTCAGTTACCGGGACTCTCTCACAGGTACGCAGTGTTTT. This sequence encodes CAFSYRDSLTGTQCF.

The chain joins TRBV27 to TRBJ2-1; either TRBD1 or TRBD2 may fit D (5 bases each). This CDR3 spans 15 amino acids. From germline, CDR1 is MNHEY and CDR2 SMNVEV (reference sequence). The V end was cut by 5 bases, the J end by 5 bases, with 16 bases between. The CDR3: CASSRWDGADNEQFF. The CDR3 DNA follows: TGTGCCAGCAGTAGGTGGGACGGAGCCGACAATGAGCAGTTCTTC.

With regard to this clonotype: A much larger clonotype is one base distant, so this may be a read error. CDR3: CSATGDYDNAQFF. CDR3 in DNA: TGCAGTGCCACAGGGGACTACGACAATGCGCAGTTCTTC. The chain joins TRBV20-1 to TRBJ2-1; D could derive from TRBD1 or TRBD2 (7 bases each). The CDR3 extends over 13 amino acids. Germline V CDR1 and CDR2: DFQATT, SNEGSKA (reference sequence).

This clonotype was seen repeatedly, ten times or more. DNA of the CDR3: TGCAGTGCTAGTGACCTAGGCGGCTACGAGCAGTACTTC. This codes for CSASDLGGYEQYF. The chain is built from TRBV20-1 and TRBJ2-7; D is ambiguous. CDR1 and CDR2 from the germline V gene are DFQATT and SNEGSKA (reference sequence). The CDR3 spans 13 residues. V lost 3 bases and J lost 3, with 12 bases in between.

This clonotype was counted ten times or more. The genes are TRBV5-8 and TRBJ2-1; no definite D call. V was cut by 3 bases and J by 5 bases, with 15 bases left in between. Germline V gene sequence: CDR1 SGHTS, CDR2 YDEGEE. The CDR3 runs to 15 residues. CDR3 protein: CASSSPKADHNEQFF. The CDR3 DNA follows: TGTGCCAGCAGCTCCCCCAAAGCTGACCACAATGAGCAGTTCTTC.

This clonotype was found many times. This chain connects TRBV2 to TRBJ2-5, with D hard to call. V lost 2 bases, J lost 2 bases, and 6 bases lay in between. This CDR3 has 13 amino acids. Germline values: CDR1 SNHLY, CDR2 FYNNEI. As DNA, the CDR3 is TGTGCCAGCAGTGAACAGGAACAAGAGACCCAGTACTTC. This codes for CASSEQEQETQYF.

About this clonotype itself: A read error may explain this, as a much larger clone is one base away. The chain combines TRBV20-1 with TRBJ2-3; D possibly uses TRBD1 or TRBD2 (5 bases each). The CDR3 is 14 amino acids. V was pared by 7 bases and J by 8 bases, with 22 bases between. Germline assignment: CDR1 DFQATT and CDR2 SNEGSKA (reference sequence). DNA for the CDR3: TGCAGTGATCAAGACCCGGGACGACCAGCTACGCAGTATTTT. This sequence encodes CSDQDPGRPATQYF.